The 25 T cell receptor beta chains below all came from one sample that was sequenced in a study of shared clonotypes between healthy human individuals. Repertoires were generated with immunoSEQ multiplex PCR, while TCRdb's copy carries only in-frame clones and drops some. The sample lists 2 million to 2.5 million clones, less than 95% seen once, with 0.3% to 0.45% in the top ten. The sample comprised naive CD4+ T cells from PBMCs. Subset defined: CD45RA+ positively selected. The receptor source for this set is a man younger than 30 in good health. Some clones in this sample may be carry-over from other donors' samples.

On this clone: In the same sample, other DNA sequences code for this CDR3. The chain is built from TRBV6-1 and TRBJ2-3; perhaps TRBD2 as D (6 bases). Trimming left V 8 bases short and J 4 bases short, with 13 bases between. This CDR3 comprises 13 residues. Per the germline V gene, CDR1 is MNHNS and CDR2 is SASEGT. The CDR3 DNA reads TGTGCCAGCCGCGAGACGGGGGCAGATACGCAGTATTTT. This codes for CASRETGADTQYF.

The CDR3 region is CSSSGTAGNWETQYF. For the CDR3, the DNA is TGCAGCTCCTCGGGGACCGCAGGGAACTGGGAGACCCAGTACTTC. The chain recombines TRBV29-1 with TRBJ2-5; D is possibly TRBD1 or TRBD2 (5 bases each). Germline CDR1 is SQVTM and CDR2 is ANQGSEA. This CDR3 contains 15 residues. Trimming removed 8 bases from V and 5 bases from J, with 24 bases in between.

Concerning this clone itself: In the same sample, other DNA sequences code for this CDR3. The chain is built from TRBV5-6 and TRBJ2-1; tentatively, D is TRBD1 or TRBD2 (5 bases each). The CDR3 loop spans 12 amino acids. Deletions cut 0 bases from V and 9 bases from J, with 7 bases between. The germline gives CDR1 SGHDT, CDR2 YYEEEE. The CDR3 DNA reads TGTGCCAGCAGCTTGGTTGGGGGTGAGCAGTTCTTC. It codes for CASSLVGGEQFF.

The rearrangement uses TRBV5-6 and TRBJ1-2; 8 positions agree with TRBD1. Germline V lookup: CDR1 SGHDT, CDR2 YYEEEE. CDR3 length: 16 amino acids. J lost 8 bases, V lost 4 bases, and 16 bases had no gene match. The CDR3 sequence: CASSRLTGTGAGGYTF. CDR3 DNA sequence: TGTGCCAGCAGCAGACTAACCGGGACAGGAGCCGGCGGCTACACCTTC.

The genes are TRBV6-6 and TRBJ2-5; TRBD2 matches 12 bases. CDR1 MNHNY and CDR2 SVGAGI come from the germline V gene (reference sequence). V shed 6 bases and J 0 bases; nucleotides not matched to a gene: 5. There are 16 residues in the CDR3. The CDR3 is CASSLGLAGNQETQYF. CDR3 sequence (DNA): TGTGCCAGCAGCCTTGGACTAGCGGGGAACCAAGAGACCCAGTACTTC.

This clone appeared a single time. V gene TRBV6-1 combines with J gene TRBJ2-7; D is unclear. CDR3 length: 13 residues. From germline, CDR1 is MNHNS and CDR2 SASEGT. Trimming stripped 7 bases from V and 2 bases from J, with 12 bases between. In nucleotides, the CDR3 is TGTGCCAGCAACGCAGAGGCTACCTACGAGCAGTACTTC. Protein sequence: CASNAEATYEQYF.

This clone appeared once. V gene TRBV5-4 combines with J gene TRBJ2-7; 9 bases agree with TRBD1. Unmatched junction bases numbered 7, after V lost 5 bases and J lost 1 base. The CDR3 extends over 15 amino acids. The germline V gene has CDR1 SGHNT and CDR2 YYREEE (reference sequence). The CDR3 coding sequence is TGTGCCAGCAGTTCCTCCGGGACAGGGTCCTACGAGCAGTACTTC. Protein: CASSSSGTGSYEQYF.

Points on this clone: Different DNA sequences within this sample yield the same CDR3. The chain joins TRBV6-1 to TRBJ1-1; possible D gene TRBD1, 6 bases. Between the trimmed V and J ends, which lost 8 bases and 1 base, there was a span of 11 bases. CDR3 length: 13 amino acids. CDR1 is MNHNS and CDR2 is SASEGT in the germline V gene. In nucleotides, the CDR3 is TGTGCCAGCCGCCAGACAGGGAACACTGAAGCTTTCTTT. The encoded protein is CASRQTGNTEAFF.

The chain joins TRBV28 to TRBJ1-3; the D is unclear. Trimming removed 9 bases at V and 1 base at J, with 10 bases between. The CDR3 loop spans 13 amino acids. The V gene's germline CDR1 is MDHEN and CDR2 SYDVKM. The CDR3 nucleotides read TGTGCCAGTTTGAGGCCTTCTGGAAACACCATATATTTT. Translation gives CASLRPSGNTIYF. The variable domain in full, with the rest retrieved from reference TRBV28 and TRBJ1-3, is DVKVTQSSRYLVKRTGEKVFLECVQDMDHENMFWYRQDPGLGLRLIYFSYDVKMKEKGDIPEGYSVSREKKERFSLILESASTNQTSMYLCASLRPSGNTIYFGEGSWLTVV.

This clone has just one count. This CDR3 is also generated by other DNA sequences in the sample. The chain has TRBV6-6 and TRBJ2-7, with a weak D call TRBD2 (5 bases). From germline, CDR1 is MNHNY and CDR2 SVGAGI (reference sequence). V was shortened by 0 bases and J by 0 bases, with 9 bases between the two germline ends. The CDR3 totals 15 residues. The CDR3 coding sequence is TGTGCCAGCAGTTACTCGACTGGGAGCTCCTACGAGCAGTACTTC. It codes for CASSYSTGSSYEQYF.

The V gene is TRBV9, the J gene TRBJ1-1, with 8 nucleotides matching TRBD1. This CDR3 has 16 residues. CDR1 and CDR2 from the germline V gene are SGDLS and YYNGEE. V gave up 0 bases and J gave up 0 bases; unmatched junction bases: 4. This CDR3 reads CASSVGAGGMNTEAFF. The CDR3 DNA is TGTGCCAGCAGCGTAGGGGCAGGGGGCATGAACACTGAAGCTTTCTTT.

The V gene is TRBV28, the J gene TRBJ2-7, with D uncertain. Germline CDR1 and CDR2: MDHEN and SYDVKM. Trimming removed 2 bases at V and 2 bases at J, with 13 bases between. The CDR3 has 15 residues. CDR3 loop: CASSLRSPGTYEQYF. The DNA of the CDR3 is TGTGCCAGCAGTTTACGGTCCCCTGGAACCTACGAGCAGTACTTC.

This clone was picked up one time. The V and J genes are TRBV25-1 and TRBJ2-1; D gene unclear. Deletions cut 3 bases from V and 0 bases from J, with 3 bases between. This CDR3 spans 13 amino acids. Germline CDR1 is MGHDK and CDR2 is SYGVNS. In nucleotides, the CDR3 is TGTGCCAGCAGTGACTACTCCTACAATGAGCAGTTCTTC. It codes for CASSDYSYNEQFF.

V and J are TRBV2 and TRBJ1-5; D is unclear. The CDR3 runs to 14 residues. Trimming cost V 4 bases and J 1 base, with 8 bases left between them. CDR1 and CDR2 from the germline V gene are SNHLY and FYNNEI. The CDR3 sequence is CASSVSRSNQPQHF. The CDR3 DNA sequence: TGTGCCAGCAGTGTCTCAAGAAGCAATCAGCCCCAGCATTTT.

The rearrangement joins TRBV7-9 to TRBJ1-2; weak D call: TRBD1 (6 bases). The CDR3 consists of 13 residues. The V end lost 5 bases, the J end lost 8 bases, and 15 bases lay between the germline ends. Germline values: CDR1 SEHNR, CDR2 FQNEAQ (reference sequence). CDR3 region: CASSIQLGAGYTF. The CDR3 DNA reads TGTGCCAGCAGCATTCAGCTGGGGGCAGGCTACACCTTC.

The gene calls are TRBV30 and TRBJ1-5; tentatively, D is TRBD1 (5 bases). The CDR3 has 16 amino acids. V gave up 3 bases and J gave up 0 bases, with 15 bases separating them. The germline CDR1 and CDR2 sequences are GTSNPN and SVGIG (reference sequence). DNA of the CDR3: TGTGCCTGGAGGCACCATGGGGCGGGTAGCAATCAGCCCCAGCATTTT. It is translated as CAWRHHGAGSNQPQHF.

The chain couples TRBV7-9 to TRBJ1-5; D remains unclear. CDR1 and CDR2 (germline): SEHNR, FQNEAQ (reference sequence). This CDR3 is built from 14 residues. Trimming took off 4 bases at V and 1 base at J, with 8 bases between the two ends. The CDR3 sequence is CASSWSVSNQPQHF. The CDR3 nucleotides are TGTGCCAGCAGCTGGTCTGTCAGCAATCAGCCCCAGCATTTT.

DNA for the CDR3: TGTGCCAGCAGCTTATCAGGATCGGGTGGGGAGCTGTTTTTT. It yields the protein CASSLSGSGGELFF. The chain has TRBV7-3 and TRBJ2-2; D is ambiguous. Germline CDR1 and CDR2: SGHTA and FQGTGA. Trimming cost V 2 bases and J 8 bases, with 12 bases left between them. The CDR3 is 14 amino acids. Full variable domain (remainder filled in from reference TRBV7-3 and TRBJ2-2): GAGVSQTPSNKVTEKGKYVELRCDPISGHTALYWYRQSLGQGPEFLIYFQGTGAADDSGLPNDRFFAVRPEGSVSTLKIQRTERGDSAVYLCASSLSGSGGELFFGEGSRLTVL.

This clone was picked up one time. CDR3 protein: CASSRPGTSGRAGYNEQFF. For the CDR3, the DNA is TGTGCCAGCAGCCGGCCAGGGACTAGCGGGAGGGCCGGGTACAATGAGCAGTTCTTC. The V call is TRBV28, the J call TRBJ2-1; TRBD2 matches at 16 bases. CDR3 length: 19 amino acids. CDR1 is MDHEN, CDR2 SYDVKM, per germline. V gave up 6 bases and J gave up 4 bases; unmatched junction bases: 12.

The chain recombines TRBV28 with TRBJ1-3, with a possible D match to TRBD1 (6 bases). The CDR3 is made up of 16 amino acids. Looked up from germline, CDR1 is MDHEN and CDR2 is SYDVKM. Trimming removed 5 bases from V and 0 bases from J, with 14 bases in between. The CDR3 spells CASSPTGQFSGNTIYF. The DNA for the CDR3 is TGTGCCAGCAGTCCTACTGGACAGTTCTCTGGAAACACCATATATTTT.

This chain connects TRBV6-5 to TRBJ2-1; 7 positions agree with TRBD2. With 4 bases clipped from V and 8 bases from J, the junction kept 8 bases outside the gene matches. The CDR3 is 14 amino acids. CDR1 and CDR2 from the germline V gene are MNHEY and SVGAGI. CDR3: CASSSGGWSDEQFF. The DNA of the CDR3 is TGTGCCAGCAGTTCCGGGGGGTGGAGCGATGAGCAGTTCTTC.

V usage is TRBV7-3 and J usage is TRBJ2-1; 11 nucleotides align to TRBD2. This CDR3 has 18 amino acids. Germline trimming cut 2 bases from V and 1 base from J; bases unmatched to any gene: 7. Germline assignment: CDR1 SGHTA and CDR2 FQGTGA. Here the CDR3 reads CASSLLSSGRSSYNEQFF. The CDR3, as DNA: TGTGCCAGCAGCTTACTCTCTAGCGGGAGGTCTTCCTACAATGAGCAGTTCTTC. The full variable domain, its missing parts supplied by reference TRBV7-3 and TRBJ2-1, is GAGVSQTPSNKVTEKGKYVELRCDPISGHTALYWYRQSLGQGPEFLIYFQGTGAADDSGLPNDRFFAVRPEGSVSTLKIQRTERGDSAVYLCASSLLSSGRSSYNEQFFGPGTRLTVL.

The V gene is TRBV11-2, the J gene TRBJ2-7, with D unclear. CDR1 and CDR2 (germline): SGHAT, FQNNGV. V was shortened by 0 bases and J by 9 bases, with 6 bases between the two germline ends. The CDR3 length is 11 residues. In nucleotides, the CDR3 is TGTGCCAGCAGCTTAGATCCCACGCAGTACTTC. Its protein is CASSLDPTQYF. The whole variable domain, remainder taken from reference TRBV11-2 and TRBJ2-7, is EAGVAQSPRYKIIEKRQSVAFWCNPISGHATLYWYQQILGQGPKLLIQFQNNGVVDDSQLPKDRFSAERLKGVDSTLKIQPAKLEDSAVYLCASSLDPTQYFGPGTRLTVT.

V and J are TRBV28 and TRBJ2-2; the match to TRBD1 covers 10 bases. Germline loops: CDR1 MDHEN, CDR2 SYDVKM. With 6 bases clipped from V and 8 bases from J, the junction kept 6 bases outside the gene matches. This CDR3 region has 14 residues. The CDR3: CASSPWTGGGELFF. DNA of the CDR3: TGTGCCAGCAGCCCATGGACAGGGGGAGGGGAGCTGTTTTTT.

This chain joins TRBV5-1 and TRBJ2-3; D gene ambiguous. The CDR3 consists of 13 residues. The germline V gene has CDR1 SGHRS and CDR2 YFSETQ. The V gene lost 5 bases and the J gene lost 4 bases, with 11 bases spanning the gap. The CDR3: CASSPSGSDTQYF. DNA of the CDR3: TGCGCCAGCAGTCCTTCCGGGTCAGATACGCAGTATTTT.